A single sample is the source of the 25 T cell receptor beta chains below, sequenced in a study of T cells after posttransplantation cyclophosphamide. Busulfan-fludarabine conditioning, marrow transplant, and cyclophosphamide on days +3 and +4 were administered. Only in-frame clones appear in the TCRdb table, and some are missing; sequencing was by immunoSEQ multiplex PCR. The top ten clones hold about 0.54% of a sample with about 16,000 clones, about 91% of them seen once. Material: CD4+ T cells sorted from blood, obtained after allogeneic stem cell transplant with posttransplant cyclophosphamide. These receptors were collected from a male patient aged 60 to 75 who received an allogeneic stem cell transplant from a related donor and was CMV-positive. Some T cells may be transferred from the graft donor.

The chain links TRBV7-8 to TRBJ1-4, with TRBD1 matching 10 bases. The junction had 11 bases not matched to a gene; V was cut back by 5 bases and J by 8 bases. The CDR3 has 16 amino acids. Germline V gives CDR1 SGHVS, CDR2 FQNEAQ. CDR3 amino acids: CASSPDPGQGKEKLFF. CDR3 bases: TGTGCCAGCAGCCCAGACCCGGGACAGGGGAAGGAAAAACTGTTTTTT. Full variable domain (outside the CDR3, taken from reference TRBV7-8 and TRBJ1-4): GAGVSQSPRYKVAKRGQDVALRCDPISGHVSLFWYQQALGQGPEFLTYFQNEAQLDKSGLPSDRFFAERPEGSVSTLKIQRTQQEDSAVYLCASSPDPGQGKEKLFFGSGTQLSVL.

In its sample, this clone was seen once. V is TRBV7-2 and J is TRBJ2-7; 7 bases are a match to TRBD1. V shed 5 bases and J 5 bases; nucleotides not matched to a gene: 3. CDR1 and CDR2 (germline): SGHTA, FQGNSA. The CDR3 spans 12 residues. The CDR3 is CASSLQGDEQYF. CDR3 sequence (DNA): TGTGCCAGCAGCCTCCAGGGGGACGAGCAGTACTTC.

The chain recombines TRBV28 with TRBJ1-5; a possible D gene is TRBD1 (6 bases). V lost 6 bases, J lost 7 bases, and 13 bases lay in between. Germline assignment: CDR1 MDHEN and CDR2 SYDVKM. The CDR3 extends over 13 amino acids. The CDR3 nucleotides are TGTGCCAGCAGGCCAGGGGTTGGGCAGCCCCAGCATTTT. Residues: CASRPGVGQPQHF.

V usage is TRBV5-4 and J usage is TRBJ1-6; 8 bases are shared with TRBD1. The CDR3 extends over 14 amino acids. V lost 2 bases and J lost 6; bases outside the gene matches: 1. The germline gives CDR1 SGHNT, CDR2 YYREEE (reference sequence). The CDR3 protein is CASSFDRGNSPLHF. The CDR3 DNA is TGTGCCAGCAGCTTCGACAGGGGTAATTCACCCCTCCACTTT.

The gene calls are TRBV5-1 and TRBJ1-2; TRBD1 matches 7 bases. The CDR3 is 14 amino acids. CDR1 SGHRS and CDR2 YFSETQ come from the germline V gene. J lost 3 bases, V lost 4 bases, and 6 bases had no gene match. CDR3 DNA: TGCGCCAGCAGCCAGGGACAGCGAGACTATGGCTACACCTTC. Translated: CASSQGQRDYGYTF. Based on the CDR3 plus reference TRBV5-1 and TRBJ1-2, the full variable domain is KAGVTQTPRYLIKTRGQQVTLSCSPISGHRSVSWYQQTPGQGLQFLFEYFSETQRNKGNFPGRFSGRQFSNSRSEMNVSTLELGDSALYLCASSQGQRDYGYTFGSGTRLTVV.

The V call is TRBV6-1, the J call TRBJ1-6, with no clear D. Germline V gene lookup returns CDR1 MNHNS and CDR2 SASEGT. The CDR3 runs 17 residues. Trimming took 2 bases from V and 3 from J, leaving 14 bases between them. For the CDR3, the DNA is TGTGCCAGCAGTGAACCGGGGAAGATTAGCTATAATTCACCCCTCCACTTT. Translating it yields CASSEPGKISYNSPLHF.

This chain links TRBV5-1 with TRBJ2-2; 13 nucleotides line up with TRBD2. Germline CDR1 SGHRS, CDR2 YFSETQ. V dropped 4 bases and J dropped 6; count of bases not matched to a gene: 6. This CDR3 comprises 16 residues. The CDR3 sequence: CASSPGTSGVSGELFF. CDR3 sequence (DNA): TGCGCCAGCAGCCCCGGGACTAGCGGGGTATCCGGGGAGCTGTTTTTT.

CDR3 region: CASGLVRIGGRGYSNQPQHF. CDR3 coding DNA: TGTGCTAGTGGTTTGGTACGCATCGGCGGCAGGGGTTATAGCAATCAGCCCCAGCATTTT. The chain employs TRBV12-5 and TRBJ1-5, with D perhaps TRBD1 (6 bases). The germline V gene has CDR1 LGHNT and CDR2 FRNRAP. The V end was cut by 0 bases, the J end by 0 bases, with 21 bases between. This CDR3 comprises 20 residues.

V gene TRBV29-1 combines with J gene TRBJ1-3; D is ambiguous. The ends were cut back, 5 bases at V and 4 bases at J, with 6 bases in the middle. CDR1 is SQVTM, CDR2 ANQGSEA, per germline. This CDR3 is built from 11 residues. The CDR3 sequence is CSVLGGNTIYF. CDR3 coding DNA: TGCAGCGTTCTAGGAGGAAACACCATATATTTT.

The chain couples TRBV2 to TRBJ1-2; TRBD1 aligns across 8 bases. The CDR3 consists of 14 residues. Germline CDR1 is SNHLY and CDR2 is FYNNEI. V trimming: 6 bases; J trimming: 2 bases; junction bases outside the gene matches: 5. The CDR3 here is CASSERTGNYGYTF. Here the CDR3 DNA reads TGTGCCAGCAGCGAAAGGACAGGGAACTATGGCTACACCTTC.

V gene TRBV18 combines with J gene TRBJ1-1, with D possibly TRBD1 on 5 matching bases. V was cut by 3 bases and J by 0 bases, with 14 bases left in between. This CDR3 has 16 residues. The germline V gene encodes CDR1 KGHSH and CDR2 LQKENI. CDR3 DNA sequence: TGTGCCAGCTCACCTCAGGCAGGGAACATGAACACTGAAGCTTTCTTT. Its translation is CASSPQAGNMNTEAFF.

The rearrangement joins TRBV4-2 to TRBJ1-1, with D unresolved. This CDR3 is built from 15 residues. Germline V gene data show CDR1 as LGHNA and CDR2 as YNFKEQ. The V end was cut by 0 bases, the J end by 4 bases, with 12 bases between. The CDR3 loop is CASSQDLGSSTEAFF. The CDR3 DNA reads TGTGCCAGCAGCCAAGATCTGGGCAGTTCCACTGAAGCTTTCTTT.

The CDR3 loop is CASSPLAGTDTQYF. The CDR3 DNA reads as TGTGCCAGCAGTCCCCTAGCGGGGACAGATACGCAGTATTTT. The chain has TRBV14 and TRBJ2-3; TRBD2 matches at 9 bases. The CDR3 loop spans 14 amino acids. The V gene end was trimmed by 6 bases and the J gene end by 3 bases; junction bases not matched to a gene: 4. Germline lookup yields CDR1 SGHDN and CDR2 FVKESK.

The chain joins TRBV7-9 to TRBJ2-7, with 7 bases identical to TRBD2. Germline CDR1 SEHNR, CDR2 FQNEAQ (reference sequence). The CDR3 spans 17 residues. V dropped 5 bases and J dropped 2; count of bases not matched to a gene: 15. CDR3 amino acids: CASSPRLGRGTTYEQYF. As DNA, the CDR3 is TGTGCCAGCAGCCCCCGGCTGGGGCGGGGGACCACCTACGAGCAGTACTTC.

The CDR3 loop reads CASSINRGGRLNTEAFF. The CDR3 bases are TGTGCCAGTAGTATTAATCGAGGAGGCAGGCTAAACACTGAAGCTTTCTTT. The gene calls are TRBV19 and TRBJ1-1; D is unclear. V dropped 3 bases and J dropped 2 bases, with 19 bases sitting between them. The CDR3 consists of 17 residues. Germline V gives CDR1 LNHDA, CDR2 SQIVND (reference sequence).

V is TRBV7-3 and J is TRBJ2-7; 9 bases agree with TRBD1. Per germline, CDR1 SGHTA and CDR2 FQGTGA. Losses at the gene ends were 5 bases for V and 3 bases for J; bases not matched to a gene: 2. The CDR3 covers 13 residues. CDR3 sequence reads: CASSMTGGYEQYF. The DNA for the CDR3 is TGTGCCAGCAGCATGACAGGGGGCTACGAGCAGTACTTC.

The chain links TRBV27 to TRBJ1-4, with TRBD1 identical over 7 bases. Germline trimming cut 6 bases from V and 0 bases from J; bases unmatched to any gene: 4. Germline V gene sequence: CDR1 MNHEY, CDR2 SMNVEV (reference sequence). This CDR3 contains 15 residues. The CDR3 sequence: CASRGQIATNEKLFF. The CDR3 region has the DNA TGTGCCAGCAGGGGACAGATTGCAACTAATGAAAAACTGTTTTTT.

V gene TRBV7-3 combines with J gene TRBJ2-3; TRBD2 matches at 9 bases. CDR3 length equals 15 residues. The germline V gene has CDR1 SGHTA and CDR2 FQGTGA. Trimming took 4 bases from V and 2 from J; bases not matched to a gene: 4. The chain's CDR3 is CASSSERGDTDTQYF. CDR3 bases: TGTGCCAGCAGCTCGGAGCGGGGGGACACAGATACGCAGTATTTT.

V and J are TRBV7-2 and TRBJ2-7; weak D call: TRBD1 (5 bases). The CDR3 is 13 amino acids. CDR1 SGHTA and CDR2 FQGNSA come from the germline V gene. Trimming pared 0 bases from V and 4 bases from J, leaving 7 bases between. The CDR3 region has the DNA TGTGCCAGCAGCTTAGCAGGGGATTACGAGCAGTACTTC. Translated, it gives CASSLAGDYEQYF.

CDR3 coding DNA: TGTGCCAGCAGATTAGCGGGATCGACGCAGTATTTT. Translating it yields CASRLAGSTQYF. This chain links TRBV9 with TRBJ2-3, with TRBD2 identical over 8 bases. V lost 5 bases to trimming and J lost 9 bases; unmatched junction nucleotides: 5. The germline gives CDR1 SGDLS, CDR2 YYNGEE. This CDR3 has 12 residues.

This clone has a handful of counts. The genes are TRBV5-4 and TRBJ1-2; 7 bases are shared with TRBD1. The V gene's germline CDR1 is SGHNT and CDR2 YYREEE (reference sequence). V trimming: 6 bases; J trimming: 4 bases; junction bases outside the gene matches: 12. CDR3 size: 15 residues. CDR3 DNA: TGTGCCAGCACCGCCCTCGGGGACAGCTCCTATGGCTACACCTTC. Protein sequence: CASTALGDSSYGYTF.

The chain recombines TRBV7-9 with TRBJ1-4, with 7 bases that match TRBD1. This CDR3 contains 15 residues. V was clipped by 6 bases and J by 3 bases; unmatched bases: 7. Germline CDR1 and CDR2: SEHNR and FQNEAQ (reference sequence). The CDR3 nucleotides are TGTGCCAGCAGGTCGGACAGGCGCTCTAATGAAAAACTGTTTTTT. Amino acid sequence: CASRSDRRSNEKLFF.

The V call is TRBV29-1, the J call TRBJ2-1; TRBD2 matches 8 bases. The germline gives CDR1 SQVTM, CDR2 ANQGSEA. The CDR3 is 15 amino acids. J was trimmed by 4 bases and V by 4 bases; bases with no gene match: 9. Written as DNA, the CDR3 is TGCAGCGTTGCCTCCGGGACTAGATCTTACAATGAGCAGTTCTTC. It encodes CSVASGTRSYNEQFF.

This clone was found once. The J gene is TRBJ2-1, the V gene TRBV25-1; the D gene is possibly TRBD1 (6 bases). CDR3 length: 14 residues. V was pared by 2 bases and J by 6 bases, with 11 bases between. Germline V gene sequence: CDR1 MGHDK, CDR2 SYGVNS. CDR3 DNA: TGTGCCAGCAGTGAACCCTCAGGGGTCAATGAGCAGTTCTTC. Translated, it gives CASSEPSGVNEQFF.

This chain joins TRBV9 and TRBJ1-2, with 9 positions matching TRBD1. Germline trimming cut 4 bases from V and 8 bases from J; bases unmatched to any gene: 12. Germline V lookup: CDR1 SGDLS, CDR2 YYNGEE. The CDR3 spans 15 residues. CDR3 bases: TGTGCCAGCAGCAAAAATTGGGACAGGGAAGGGGGCTACACCTTC. As protein: CASSKNWDREGGYTF.